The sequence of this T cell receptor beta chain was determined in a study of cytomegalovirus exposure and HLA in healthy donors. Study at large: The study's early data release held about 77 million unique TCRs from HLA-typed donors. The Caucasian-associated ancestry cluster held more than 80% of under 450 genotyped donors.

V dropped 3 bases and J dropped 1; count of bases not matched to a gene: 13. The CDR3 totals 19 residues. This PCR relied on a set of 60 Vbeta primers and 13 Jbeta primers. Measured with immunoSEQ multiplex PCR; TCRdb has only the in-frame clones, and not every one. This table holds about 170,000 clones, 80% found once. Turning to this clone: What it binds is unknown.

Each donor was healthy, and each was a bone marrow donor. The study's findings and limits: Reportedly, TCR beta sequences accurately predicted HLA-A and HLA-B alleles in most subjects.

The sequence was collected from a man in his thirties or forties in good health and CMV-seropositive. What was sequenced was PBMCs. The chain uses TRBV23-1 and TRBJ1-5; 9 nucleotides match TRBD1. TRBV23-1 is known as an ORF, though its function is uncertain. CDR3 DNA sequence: TGCGCCAGCAGTCAGTCGGACAGGGGAGGGAGTTGGAGCAATCAGCCCCAGCATTTT. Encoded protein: CASSQSDRGGSWSNQPQHF.